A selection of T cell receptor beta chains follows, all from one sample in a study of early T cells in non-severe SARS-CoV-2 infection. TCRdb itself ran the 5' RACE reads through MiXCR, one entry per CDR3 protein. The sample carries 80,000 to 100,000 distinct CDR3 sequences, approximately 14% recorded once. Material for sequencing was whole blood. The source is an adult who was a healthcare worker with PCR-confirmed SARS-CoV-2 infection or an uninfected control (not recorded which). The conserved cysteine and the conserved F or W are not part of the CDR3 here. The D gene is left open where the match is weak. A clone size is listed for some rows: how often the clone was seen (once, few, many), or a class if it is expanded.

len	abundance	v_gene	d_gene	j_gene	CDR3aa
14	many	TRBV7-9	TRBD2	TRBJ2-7	ASSLASGASSYEQY
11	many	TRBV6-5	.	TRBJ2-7	ASSYFYTYEQY
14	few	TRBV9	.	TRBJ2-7	ASTLGGDRSSYEQY
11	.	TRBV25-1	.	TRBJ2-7	ASSQLVDHEQY
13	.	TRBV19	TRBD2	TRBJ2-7	ATSGLAGAQIPRY
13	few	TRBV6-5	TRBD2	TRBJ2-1	ASSPLAGAVDEQF
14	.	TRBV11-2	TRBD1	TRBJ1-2	ASSEFRDRALGGYT
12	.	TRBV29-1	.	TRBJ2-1	SVQLGDLYGEQF
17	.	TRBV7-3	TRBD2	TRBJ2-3	ASSPHRGRGLAGVRTQY
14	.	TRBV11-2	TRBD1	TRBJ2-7	ASSLDPGPRQGEQY
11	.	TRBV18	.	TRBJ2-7	ASSPTGNYEQY
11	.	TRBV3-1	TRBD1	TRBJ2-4	ASSQRGPEIQY
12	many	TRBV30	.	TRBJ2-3	AWFSGRAGDTQY
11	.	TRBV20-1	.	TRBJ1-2	SARGYGAGGYT
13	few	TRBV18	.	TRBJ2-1	ASSLIKGPYNEQF
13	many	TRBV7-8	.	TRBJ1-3	ASSFLRQSGNTIY
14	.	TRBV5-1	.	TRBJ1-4	ASSLSLFTGNEKLF
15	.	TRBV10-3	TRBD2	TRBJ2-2	AISERLAGVGTGELF
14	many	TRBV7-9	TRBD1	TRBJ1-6	ASSSGQGFYNSPLH
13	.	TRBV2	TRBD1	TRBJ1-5	ASRTGTGSNQPQH
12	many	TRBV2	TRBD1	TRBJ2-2	ASRGDSHTGELF
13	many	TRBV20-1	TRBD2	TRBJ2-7	SARGREGLDYEQY
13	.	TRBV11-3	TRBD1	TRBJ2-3	ASSYRGDLGNTQY
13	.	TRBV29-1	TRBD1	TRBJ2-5	SDGTGGRGGETQY
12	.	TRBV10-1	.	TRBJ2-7	ASSPRALSYEQY
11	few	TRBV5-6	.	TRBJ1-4	ASSSQGNEKLF
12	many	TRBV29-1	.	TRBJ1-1	SVDGGLGTGEAF
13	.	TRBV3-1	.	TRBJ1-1	ASSQGGPWPTEAF
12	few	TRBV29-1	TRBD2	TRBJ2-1	SVETSGAYNEQF
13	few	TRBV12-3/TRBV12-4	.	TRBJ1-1	ASSLSDRLNTEAF
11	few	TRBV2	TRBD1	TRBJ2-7	ASVETGSLGQY
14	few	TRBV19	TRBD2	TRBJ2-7	ASSIPTSGSIYEQY
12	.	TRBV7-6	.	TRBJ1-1	ASSLAYRDTEAF
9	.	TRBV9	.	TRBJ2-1	ASEQGNEQF
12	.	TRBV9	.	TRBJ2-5	ASSVGVGVETQY
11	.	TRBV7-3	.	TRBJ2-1	ASSLTGYNEQF
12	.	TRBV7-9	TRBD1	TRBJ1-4	ASTTEGAGEKLF
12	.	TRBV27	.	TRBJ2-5	ASSSMGGQETQY
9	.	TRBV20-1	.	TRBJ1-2	SVTRNYGYT
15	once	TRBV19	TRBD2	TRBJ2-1	ASSSGLAGTFGGEQF
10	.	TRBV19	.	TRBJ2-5	ASSGQLRTQY
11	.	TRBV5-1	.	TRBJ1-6	ASSLGATSPLH
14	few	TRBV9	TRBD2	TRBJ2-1	ASSVQTGRTYNEQF
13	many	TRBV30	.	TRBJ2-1	AWSVRGRSVDEQF
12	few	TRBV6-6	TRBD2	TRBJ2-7	ASTGTSGNDEQY
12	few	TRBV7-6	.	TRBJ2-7	ASSSLGSSYEQY
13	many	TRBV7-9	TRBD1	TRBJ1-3	ASIPTGARGNTIY
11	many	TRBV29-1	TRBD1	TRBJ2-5	SVDPGTGETQY
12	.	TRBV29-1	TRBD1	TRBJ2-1	SGGTGGFYNEQF